The entry below describes one T cell receptor (beta chain). The sample is drawn from a study of blood T cell repertoires in COVID-19. Study details: Nucleic acid was either cDNA or gDNA, and it came from T cells, B-cell-depleted T cells, or PBMCs.

Original processing methods: Researchers report that nucleated cell counts were estimated from reference gene primer amplification. The protocol was immunoSEQ multiplex PCR, while the TCRdb copy is restricted to in-frame clones and leaves out a portion. V, J and clone size are taken as reported in that table, and D and trimming were inferred from the DNA itself. The top ten clones hold 8% of a sample with about 140,000 clones, roughly 80% of them seen once. V shed 5 bases, J shed 3 bases, and the junction held 8 bases outside the gene matches. This CDR3 spans 15 amino acids. The germline V gene has CDR1 SGHRS and CDR2 YFSETQ.

This receptor was taken from a human donor in a cohort sampled during active COVID-19. The rearrangement uses TRBV5-1 and TRBJ2-5; 9 bases fit TRBD1. What was sequenced was peripheral blood. As DNA, the CDR3 is TGCGCCAGCAGGACCTCCGGGACAGGGAAAGAGACCCAGTACTTC. It translates to CASRTSGTGKETQYF.